One sample yielded the 13 T cell receptor beta chains listed below, sequenced in a study of shared clonotypes between healthy human individuals. Profiled with immunoSEQ multiplex PCR; TCRdb holds only in-frame clones, not every one. The sample has about 2.4 million clones, approximately 93% seen once; the top ten hold roughly 0.39%. The sequenced material came from naive CD4+ T cells from PBMCs. Specified subset: CD45RA+ positively selected. These receptor sequences come from a man younger than 35 in good health. Some clones in this sample may be carry-over from other donors' samples.

Worth noting for this clone: Germline and junction disagree at one end, which may indicate a read error. The V and J genes are TRBV2 and TRBJ2-1; 9 positions agree with TRBD1. CDR1 is SNHLY, CDR2 FYNNEI, per germline. The CDR3 has 15 amino acids. In DNA, the CDR3 is TGTGCCAGCAGCGAAGTGGGACAGGGACGAGGTGAGCAGTTCTTC. It encodes CASSEVGQGRGEQFF.

The chain carries TRBV30 and TRBJ2-7; possibly TRBD2 for D (5 bases). The V gene's germline CDR1 is GTSNPN and CDR2 SVGIG (reference sequence). Trimming shortened V by 0 bases and J by 5 bases, and 17 bases separated the two germline ends. The CDR3 is 15 residues long. The CDR3 region has the DNA TGTGCCTGGAGTGTACCGGGGTCCAGCGGTGACGAGCAGTACTTC. It specifies CAWSVPGSSGDEQYF.

The chain carries TRBV7-2 and TRBJ2-7, with unresolved D. CDR1 is SGHTA, CDR2 FQGNSA, per germline. V gave up 1 base and J gave up 2 bases, with 9 bases separating them. This CDR3 region has 14 residues. The CDR3 is CASSLEGNTYEQYF. DNA of the CDR3: TGTGCCAGCAGCTTAGAGGGTAACACCTACGAGCAGTACTTC.

A note on this clone: Other nucleotide sequences in the sample specify the same CDR3. The chain has TRBV5-1 and TRBJ1-1; no reliable D call. The CDR3 covers 15 residues. Germline V gene data show CDR1 as SGHRS and CDR2 as YFSETQ. With 0 bases removed from V and 1 base from J, the gap between germline ends came to 10 bases. CDR3 loop: CASSLGGVRNTEAFF. CDR3 DNA sequence: TGCGCCAGCAGCTTGGGCGGGGTCCGGAACACTGAAGCTTTCTTT.

V usage is TRBV27 and J usage is TRBJ1-1, with a possible D match to TRBD1 (5 bases). The CDR3 spans 16 residues. V was clipped by 5 bases and J by 6 bases, with 22 bases between them. Germline V gene data show CDR1 as MNHEY and CDR2 as SMNVEV (reference sequence). The CDR3 nucleotides read TGTGCCAGCAGTCGGGACTGGGGGGGGTTAGGCTCTGAAGCTTTCTTT. This gives the protein CASSRDWGGLGSEAFF.

The rearrangement uses TRBV28 and TRBJ2-5, with 7 bases identical to TRBD1. Germline loops: CDR1 MDHEN, CDR2 SYDVKM. The length of the CDR3 is 15 residues. Losses at the gene ends were 6 bases for V and 5 bases for J; bases not matched to a gene: 12. The CDR3 DNA follows: TGTGCCAGCAGCCCCCTACAGGGGCTGTCGGAGACCCAGTACTTC. As protein: CASSPLQGLSETQYF.

The J gene is TRBJ1-6, the V gene TRBV5-6; D is uncertain. Trimming took off 2 bases at V and 5 bases at J, with 17 bases between the two ends. Germline V gene sequence: CDR1 SGHDT, CDR2 YYEEEE. CDR3 length: 17 residues. The DNA of the CDR3 is TGTGCCAGCAGCTTCCGTCGTATAAACACACATAATTCACCCCTCCACTTT. Encoded protein: CASSFRRINTHNSPLHF. Combining the CDR3 with reference TRBV5-6 and TRBJ1-6 gives the whole variable domain DAGVTQSPTHLIKTRGQQVTLRCSPKSGHDTVSWYQQALGQGPQFIFQYYEEEERQRGNFPDRFSGHQFPNYSSELNVNALLLGDSALYLCASSFRRINTHNSPLHFGNGTRLTVT.

The chain links TRBV7-9 to TRBJ1-1, with D possibly matching TRBD1 (5 bases). The V and J ends lost 5 bases and 5 bases respectively, with 15 bases between them. CDR3 size: 14 residues. The germline gives CDR1 SEHNR, CDR2 FQNEAQ (reference sequence). The CDR3 bases are TGTGCCAGCAGCCCGGGTCGTGGGGGGACTGAAGCTTTCTTT. This gives the protein CASSPGRGGTEAFF.

This clone has a handful of counts. The V call is TRBV9, the J call TRBJ1-1, with unresolved D. The CDR3 has 15 residues. Trimming took 4 bases from V and 4 from J, leaving 17 bases between them. Germline CDR1 is SGDLS and CDR2 is YYNGEE. This CDR3 reads CASSPRSVLVTEAFF. The CDR3 DNA sequence: TGTGCCAGCAGCCCGCGTTCTGTCCTGGTCACTGAAGCTTTCTTT.

The chain joins TRBV6-1 to TRBJ2-5, with 8 bases aligning to TRBD1. Germline values: CDR1 MNHNS, CDR2 SASEGT. This CDR3 is built from 16 residues. Unmatched junction bases numbered 8, after V lost 4 bases and J lost 1 base. For the CDR3, the DNA is TGTGCCAGCAGTGGACTAAGGGGGACAGGCCAAGAGACCCAGTACTTC. This sequence encodes CASSGLRGTGQETQYF.

This chain uses TRBV14 with TRBJ2-4; tentative D call: TRBD2 (6 bases). CDR1 SGHDN and CDR2 FVKESK come from the germline V gene. CDR3 length: 14 residues. V dropped 4 bases and J dropped 7 bases, with 14 bases sitting between them. CDR3 nucleotide sequence: TGTGCCAGCAGCCTCGGAGGAGGGTGGAACATTCAGTACTTC. It specifies CASSLGGGWNIQYF. The full variable domain, rest sourced from reference TRBV14 and TRBJ2-4, is EAGVTQFPSHSVIEKGQTVTLRCDPISGHDNLYWYRRVMGKEIKFLLHFVKESKQDESGMPNNRFLAERTGGTYSTLKVQPAELEDSGVYFCASSLGGGWNIQYFGAGTRLSVL.

This chain connects TRBV27 to TRBJ1-2; TRBD1 matches 8 bases. CDR1 MNHEY and CDR2 SMNVEV come from the germline V gene (reference sequence). Germline trimming cut 5 bases from V and 7 bases from J; bases unmatched to any gene: 12. The CDR3 is 15 residues long. The chain's CDR3 is CASSPRQGRSGGYTF. The CDR3 nucleotides read TGTGCCAGCAGTCCCCGACAGGGGCGGTCGGGTGGCTACACCTTC.

On this clone: Other DNA sequences of this sample code for an identical CDR3. The gene calls are TRBV29-1 and TRBJ1-2, with 12 bases aligning to TRBD1. The germline V gene encodes CDR1 SQVTM and CDR2 ANQGSEA. The trim removed 5 bases at V and 8 bases at J, leaving 15 bases unmatched. The CDR3 length is 16 residues. CDR3 protein: CSVYPGQGASVKGYTF. The CDR3 DNA reads TGCAGCGTTTACCCGGGACAGGGGGCTTCCGTGAAGGGCTACACCTTC.